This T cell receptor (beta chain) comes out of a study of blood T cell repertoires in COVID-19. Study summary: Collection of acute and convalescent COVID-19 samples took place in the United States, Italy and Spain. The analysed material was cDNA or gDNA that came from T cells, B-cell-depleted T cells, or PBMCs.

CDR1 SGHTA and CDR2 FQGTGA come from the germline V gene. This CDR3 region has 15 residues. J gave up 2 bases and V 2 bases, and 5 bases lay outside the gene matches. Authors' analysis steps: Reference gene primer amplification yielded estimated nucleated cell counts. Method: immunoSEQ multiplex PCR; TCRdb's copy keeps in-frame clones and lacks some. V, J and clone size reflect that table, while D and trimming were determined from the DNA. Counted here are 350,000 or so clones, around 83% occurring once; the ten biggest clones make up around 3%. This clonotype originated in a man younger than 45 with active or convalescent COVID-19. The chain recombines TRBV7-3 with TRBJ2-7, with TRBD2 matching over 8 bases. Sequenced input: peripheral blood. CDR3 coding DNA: TGTGCCAGCAGCTTAGGAACGGGAGGGGCCTACGAGCAGTACTTC. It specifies CASSLGTGGAYEQYF.